Following are 16 T cell receptor beta chains from one sample sequenced in a study of T cell responses to AZD1222 COVID-19 vaccine. Profiled with immunoSEQ multiplex PCR; TCRdb holds only in-frame clones, not every one. The table shows some 180,000 clones, with roughly 90% occurring only once. The sequencing used peripheral blood, collected 28 days after the second AZD1222 dose. These receptors were taken from an adult who received the AZD1222 COVID-19 vaccine.

V gene TRBV20-1 combines with J gene TRBJ2-7; 7 positions match TRBD2. The germline CDR1 and CDR2 sequences are DFQATT and SNEGSKA (reference sequence). J lost 5 bases, V lost 3 bases, and 10 bases had no gene match. The CDR3 extends over 14 amino acids. In nucleotides, the CDR3 is TGCAGTGCTAGTAGGGGCGGGAGCCGGGACGAGCAGTACTTC. Translation gives CSASRGGSRDEQYF.

This chain uses TRBV4-3 with TRBJ2-4, with D hard to call. Trimming left V 0 bases short and J 5 bases short, with 8 bases between. This CDR3 spans 14 amino acids. Germline V gene data show CDR1 as LGHNA and CDR2 as YSLEER. CDR3 sequence: CASSQDLVENIQYF. The DNA for the CDR3 is TGCGCCAGCAGCCAAGATCTTGTGGAAAACATTCAGTACTTC.

The J gene is TRBJ1-6, the V gene TRBV9; 7 positions match TRBD1. The germline gives CDR1 SGDLS, CDR2 YYNGEE. V lost 0 bases to trimming and J lost 7 bases; unmatched junction nucleotides: 10. CDR3 length: 17 residues. DNA for the CDR3: TGTGCCAGCAGCGTAGAAGGGGGCAGGGGTCGCAATTCACCCCTCCACTTT. Translation: CASSVEGGRGRNSPLHF.

The V call is TRBV19, the J call TRBJ1-5, with a possible D match to TRBD1 (5 bases). This CDR3 has 15 amino acids. CDR1 is LNHDA, CDR2 SQIVND, per germline (reference sequence). Trimming shortened V by 7 bases and J by 6 bases, and 19 bases separated the two germline ends. CDR3 in DNA: TGTGCCAGTACCTCTGACCGGGGGGGATTTCAGCCCCAGCATTTT. Its translation is CASTSDRGGFQPQHF. The full variable domain, with the rest looked up from reference TRBV19 and TRBJ1-5, is DGGITQSPKYLFRKEGQNVTLSCEQNLNHDAMYWYRQDPGQGLRLIYYSQIVNDFQKGDIAEGYSVSREKKESFPLTVTSAQKNPTAFYLCASTSDRGGFQPQHFGDGTRLSIL.

The rearrangement uses TRBV27 and TRBJ1-1; D gene uncertain. Trimming cost V 3 bases and J 0 bases, with 8 bases left between them. The germline gives CDR1 MNHEY, CDR2 SMNVEV (reference sequence). The CDR3 length is 14 residues. CDR3 region: CASSFRNMNTEAFF. In nucleotides, the CDR3 is TGTGCCAGCAGTTTTCGGAATATGAACACTGAAGCTTTCTTT.

V usage is TRBV18 and J usage is TRBJ1-2; TRBD1 is a possible D gene (5 bases). CDR3 length equals 15 residues. Trimming took 2 bases from V and 6 from J, leaving 16 bases between them. Germline V gives CDR1 KGHSH, CDR2 LQKENI. The CDR3 region has the DNA TGTGCCAGCTCACCAAGGACACACCTTGGGGATGGCTACACCTTC. This translates into CASSPRTHLGDGYTF.

The chain joins TRBV5-5 to TRBJ1-3; possibly TRBD1 for D (5 bases). Germline lookup yields CDR1 SGHKS and CDR2 YYEKEE (reference sequence). The length of the CDR3 is 16 residues. V gave up 2 bases and J gave up 4 bases, with 16 bases separating them. CDR3 in amino acids: CASSFTPGGTGNTIYF. DNA of the CDR3: TGTGCCAGCAGCTTCACTCCGGGGGGTACAGGAAACACCATATATTTT.

This clone was seen only once. The V and J genes are TRBV18 and TRBJ2-5, with unresolved D. Trimming shortened V by 0 bases and J by 3 bases, and 8 bases separated the two germline ends. CDR1 and CDR2 from the germline V gene are KGHSH and LQKENI. CDR3 length equals 14 residues. The CDR3 here is CASSPPVLKETQYF. Here the CDR3 DNA reads TGTGCCAGCTCACCACCTGTACTAAAAGAGACCCAGTACTTC.

The chain is built from TRBV11-2 and TRBJ1-1; a possible D gene is TRBD1 (6 bases). The germline CDR1 and CDR2 sequences are SGHAT and FQNNGV. CDR3 size: 15 residues. The V and J ends lost 5 bases and 6 bases respectively, with 19 bases between them. CDR3 coding DNA: TGTGCCAGCAGCGTAACAGGGCCTTGGACCTCTGAAGCTTTCTTT. Amino acids: CASSVTGPWTSEAFF.

V is TRBV6-5 and J is TRBJ2-7; 9 positions match TRBD1. V lost 4 bases and J lost 3; bases outside the gene matches: 10. CDR1 and CDR2 from the germline V gene are MNHEY and SVGAGI. The CDR3 sequence is 16 residues long. CDR3 sequence (DNA): TGTGCCAGCAGTTCTCTGACCGGGACAGGGCTCTACGAGCAGTACTTC. Translating gives CASSSLTGTGLYEQYF.

A few counts support this clone. The genes are TRBV25-1 and TRBJ1-1; a weak D match, TRBD1 (6 bases). V lost 4 bases and J 3 bases, leaving 12 bases between the germline ends. The CDR3 sequence is 14 residues long. CDR1 is MGHDK and CDR2 is SYGVNS in the germline V gene. The CDR3 reads CASSGDRSDTEAFF. DNA of the CDR3: TGTGCCAGCAGTGGCGACAGGTCAGACACTGAAGCTTTCTTT.

The chain's CDR3 is CASRPTPDRVLGAFF. Here the CDR3 DNA reads TGTGCCAGCAGACCTACCCCGGACAGGGTGTTAGGAGCTTTCTTT. The chain carries TRBV11-2 and TRBJ1-1, with 8 bases aligning to TRBD1. The CDR3 contains 15 residues. In germline, CDR1 is SGHAT, CDR2 FQNNGV. The junction had 16 bases not matched to a gene; V was cut back by 6 bases and J by 10 bases.

The chain couples TRBV2 to TRBJ2-2; D gene uncertain. V lost 6 bases and J lost 8, with 19 bases in between. The CDR3 extends over 15 amino acids. The germline CDR1 and CDR2 sequences are SNHLY and FYNNEI. The DNA for the CDR3 is TGTGCCAGCAGCGAACGGCCTCTCGGCCAGGGGGAGCTGTTTTTT. It specifies CASSERPLGQGELFF.

The rearrangement links TRBV3-1 (or the pseudogene TRBV3-2) to TRBJ1-5; no reliable D call. Germline lookup yields CDR1 LGHDT and CDR2 YNNKEL (reference sequence). This CDR3 has 14 amino acids. V was cut by 3 bases and J by 2 bases, with 8 bases left in between. The CDR3 is CASSQNGGNQPQHF. Here the CDR3 DNA reads TGTGCCAGCAGCCAGAACGGGGGCAATCAGCCCCAGCATTTT.

This clone was counted a single time. V and J are TRBV19 and TRBJ1-6, with 9 nucleotides matching TRBD1. CDR1 and CDR2 from the germline V gene are LNHDA and SQIVND (reference sequence). With 6 bases clipped from V and 10 bases from J, the junction kept 10 bases outside the gene matches. The CDR3 totals 15 residues. The chain's CDR3 is CASSLGQGIGSPLHF. CDR3 nucleotides: TGTGCCAGTAGCCTTGGACAGGGGATAGGATCACCCCTCCACTTT. The variable domain in full, completed from reference TRBV19 and TRBJ1-6, reads DGGITQSPKYLFRKEGQNVTLSCEQNLNHDAMYWYRQDPGQGLRLIYYSQIVNDFQKGDIAEGYSVSREKKESFPLTVTSAQKNPTAFYLCASSLGQGIGSPLHFGNGTRLTVT.

V gene TRBV5-1 combines with J gene TRBJ2-5, with 7 nucleotides matching TRBD1. The CDR3 loop spans 14 amino acids. CDR1 is SGHRS, CDR2 YFSETQ, per germline. Trimming removed 4 bases from V and 2 bases from J; junction bases left unmatched: 5. Here the CDR3 DNA reads TGCGCCAGCAGCCCGGGACAGAATCAAGAGACCCAGTACTTC. Residues: CASSPGQNQETQYF.